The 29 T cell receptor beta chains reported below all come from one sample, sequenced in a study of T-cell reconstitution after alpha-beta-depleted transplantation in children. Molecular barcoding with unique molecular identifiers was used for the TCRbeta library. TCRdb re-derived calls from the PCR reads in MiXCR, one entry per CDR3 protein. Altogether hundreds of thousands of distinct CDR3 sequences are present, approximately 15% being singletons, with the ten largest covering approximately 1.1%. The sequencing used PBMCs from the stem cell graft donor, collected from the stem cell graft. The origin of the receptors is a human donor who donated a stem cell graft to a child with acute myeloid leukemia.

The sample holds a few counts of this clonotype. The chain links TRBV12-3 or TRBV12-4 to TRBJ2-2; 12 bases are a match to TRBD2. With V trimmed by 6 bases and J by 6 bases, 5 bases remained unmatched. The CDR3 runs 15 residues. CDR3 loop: CASSPSGGAAGELFF. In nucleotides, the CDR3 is TGTGCCAGCAGCCCTAGCGGGGGGGCCGCCGGGGAGCTGTTTTTT.

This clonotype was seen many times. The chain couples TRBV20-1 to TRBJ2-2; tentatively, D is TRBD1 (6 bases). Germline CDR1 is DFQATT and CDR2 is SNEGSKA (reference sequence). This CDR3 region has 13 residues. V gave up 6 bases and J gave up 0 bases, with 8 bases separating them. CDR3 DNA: TGCAGTGCGAGACAGGCGAACACCGGGGAGCTGTTTTTT. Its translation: CSARQANTGELFF.

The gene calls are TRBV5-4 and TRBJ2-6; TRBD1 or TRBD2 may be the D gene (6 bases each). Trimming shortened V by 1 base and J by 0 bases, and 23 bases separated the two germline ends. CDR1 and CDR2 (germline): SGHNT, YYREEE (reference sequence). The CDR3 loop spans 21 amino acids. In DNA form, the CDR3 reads TGTGCCAGCAGCTTGCCGGGGGCCTTTCCAACCTCGAGCTCTGGGGCCAACGTCCTGACTTTC. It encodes CASSLPGAFPTSSSGANVLTF.

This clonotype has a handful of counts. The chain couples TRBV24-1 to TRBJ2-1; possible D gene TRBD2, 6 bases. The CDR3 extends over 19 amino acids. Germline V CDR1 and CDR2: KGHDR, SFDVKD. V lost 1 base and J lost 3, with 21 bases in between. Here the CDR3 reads CATSDLYAGLVGDYNEQFF. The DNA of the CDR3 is TGTGCCACCAGTGATTTATACGCGGGGTTAGTCGGGGACTACAATGAGCAGTTCTTC.

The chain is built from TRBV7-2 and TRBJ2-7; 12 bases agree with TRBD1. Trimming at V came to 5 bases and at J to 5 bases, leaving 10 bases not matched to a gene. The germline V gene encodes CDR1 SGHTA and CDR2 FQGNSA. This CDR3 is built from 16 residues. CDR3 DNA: TGTGCCAGCAGCAAAGTCCCGGGACAGGGGGCCCACGAGCAGTACTTC. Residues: CASSKVPGQGAHEQYF.

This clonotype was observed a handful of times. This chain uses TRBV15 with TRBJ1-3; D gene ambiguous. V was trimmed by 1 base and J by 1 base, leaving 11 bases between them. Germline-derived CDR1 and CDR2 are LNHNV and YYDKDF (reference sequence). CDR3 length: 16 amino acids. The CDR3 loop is CATSRVVVLSGNTIYF. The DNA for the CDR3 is TGTGCCACCAGCAGAGTGGTGGTCTTGTCTGGAAACACCATATATTTT.

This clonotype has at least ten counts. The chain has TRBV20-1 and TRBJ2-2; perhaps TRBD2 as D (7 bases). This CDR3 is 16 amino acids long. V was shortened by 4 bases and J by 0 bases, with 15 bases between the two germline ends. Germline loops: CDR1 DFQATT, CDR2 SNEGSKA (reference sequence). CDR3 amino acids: CSAKGGGAANTGELFF. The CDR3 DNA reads TGCAGTGCTAAGGGGGGGGGAGCCGCGAACACCGGGGAGCTGTTTTTT.

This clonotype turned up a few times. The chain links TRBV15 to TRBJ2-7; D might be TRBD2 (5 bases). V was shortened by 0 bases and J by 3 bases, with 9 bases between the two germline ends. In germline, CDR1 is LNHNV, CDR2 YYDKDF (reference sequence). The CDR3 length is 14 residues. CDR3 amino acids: CATSRDSGFYEQYV. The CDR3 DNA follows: TGTGCCACCAGCAGAGATTCGGGGTTCTACGAGCAGTACGTC.

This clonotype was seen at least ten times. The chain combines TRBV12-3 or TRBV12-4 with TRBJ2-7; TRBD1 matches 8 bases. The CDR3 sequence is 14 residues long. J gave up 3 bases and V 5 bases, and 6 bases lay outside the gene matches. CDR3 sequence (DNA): TGTGCCAGCAGTCCGGACAGGGATGGCTACGAGCAGTACGTC. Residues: CASSPDRDGYEQYV.

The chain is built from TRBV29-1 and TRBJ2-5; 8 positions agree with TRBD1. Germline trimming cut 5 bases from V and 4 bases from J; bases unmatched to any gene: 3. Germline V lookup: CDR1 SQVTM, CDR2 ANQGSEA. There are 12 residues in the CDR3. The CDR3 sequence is CSVTGTGETQYF. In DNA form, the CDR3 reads TGCAGCGTTACCGGGACAGGAGAGACCCAGTACTTC.

The CDR3 loop reads CASSFGRNLEAFF. In DNA, the CDR3 is TGTGCCAGCAGCTTTGGGCGGAACCTTGAAGCTTTCTTT. This sequence joins TRBV7-2 and TRBJ1-1; no clear D gene. Germline CDR1 SGHTA, CDR2 FQGNSA. V shed 3 bases and J shed 7 bases, with 12 bases lying between them. The CDR3 extends over 13 amino acids.

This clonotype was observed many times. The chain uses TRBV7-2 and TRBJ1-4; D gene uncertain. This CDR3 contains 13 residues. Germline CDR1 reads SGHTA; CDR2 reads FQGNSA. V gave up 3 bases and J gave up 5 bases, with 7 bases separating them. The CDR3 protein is CASSLGPNEKLFF. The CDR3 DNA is TGTGCCAGCAGCTTGGGCCCAAATGAAAAACTGTTTTTT.

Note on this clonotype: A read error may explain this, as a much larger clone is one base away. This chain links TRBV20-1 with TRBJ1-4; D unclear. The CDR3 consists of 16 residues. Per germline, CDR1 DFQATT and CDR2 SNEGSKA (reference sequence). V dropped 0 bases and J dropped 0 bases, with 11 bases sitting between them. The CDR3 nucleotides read TGCAGTGCTAGAGATAGGCGGGAAGCAACTAATGAAAAACTGTTTTTT. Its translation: CSARDRREATNEKLFF.

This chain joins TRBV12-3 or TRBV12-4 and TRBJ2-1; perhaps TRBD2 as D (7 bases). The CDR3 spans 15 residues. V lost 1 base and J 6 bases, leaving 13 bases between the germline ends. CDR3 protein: CASSLDGGPFNEQFF. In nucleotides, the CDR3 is TGTGCCAGCAGTTTAGACGGGGGGCCGTTCAATGAGCAGTTCTTC.

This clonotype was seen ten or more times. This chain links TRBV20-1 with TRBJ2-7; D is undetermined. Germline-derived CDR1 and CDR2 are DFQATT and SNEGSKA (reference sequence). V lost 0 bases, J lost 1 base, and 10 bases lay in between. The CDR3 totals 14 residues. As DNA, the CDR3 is TGCAGTGCTAGAGATATCGGACCGTCCTACGAGCAGTACGTC. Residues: CSARDIGPSYEQYV.

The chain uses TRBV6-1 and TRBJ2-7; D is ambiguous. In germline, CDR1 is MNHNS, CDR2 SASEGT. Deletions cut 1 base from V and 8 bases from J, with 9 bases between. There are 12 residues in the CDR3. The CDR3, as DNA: TGTGCCAGCAGTGAAGAAAGGGTGAAGCAGTACTTC. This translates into CASSEERVKQYF.

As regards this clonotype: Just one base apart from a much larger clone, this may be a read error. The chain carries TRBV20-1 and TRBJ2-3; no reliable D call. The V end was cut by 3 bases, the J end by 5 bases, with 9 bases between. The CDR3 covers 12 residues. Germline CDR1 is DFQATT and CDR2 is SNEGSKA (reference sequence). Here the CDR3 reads CSASRRQDTQYF. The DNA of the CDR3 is TGCAGTGCTAGTCGACGGCAAGATACGCAGTATTTT.

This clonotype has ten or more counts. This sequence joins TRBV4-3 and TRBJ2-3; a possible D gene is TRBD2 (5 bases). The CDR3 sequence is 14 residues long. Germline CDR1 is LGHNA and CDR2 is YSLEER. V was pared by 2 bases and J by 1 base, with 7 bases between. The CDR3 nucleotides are TGCGCCAGCAGCCAACTACTAGGCACAGATACGCAGTATTTT. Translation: CASSQLLGTDTQYF.

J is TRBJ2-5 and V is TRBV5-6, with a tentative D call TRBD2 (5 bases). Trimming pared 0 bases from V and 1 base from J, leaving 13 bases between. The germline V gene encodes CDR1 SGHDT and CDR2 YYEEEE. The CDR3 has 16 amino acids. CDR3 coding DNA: TGTGCCAGCAGCTTGGATCTGGGGAGAACCCAAGAGACCCAGTACTTC. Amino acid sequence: CASSLDLGRTQETQYF. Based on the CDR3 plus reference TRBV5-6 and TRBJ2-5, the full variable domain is DAGVTQSPTHLIKTRGQQVTLRCSPKSGHDTVSWYQQALGQGPQFIFQYYEEEERQRGNFPDRFSGHQFPNYSSELNVNALLLGDSALYLCASSLDLGRTQETQYFGPGTRLLVL.

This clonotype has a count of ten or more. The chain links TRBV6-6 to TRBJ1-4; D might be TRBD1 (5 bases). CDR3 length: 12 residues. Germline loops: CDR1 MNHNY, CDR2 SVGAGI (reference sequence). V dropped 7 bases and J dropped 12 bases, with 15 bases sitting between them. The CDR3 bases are TGTGCCAGCACCGACCGGGGGGTTGAACTGTTTTTT. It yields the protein CASTDRGVELFF.

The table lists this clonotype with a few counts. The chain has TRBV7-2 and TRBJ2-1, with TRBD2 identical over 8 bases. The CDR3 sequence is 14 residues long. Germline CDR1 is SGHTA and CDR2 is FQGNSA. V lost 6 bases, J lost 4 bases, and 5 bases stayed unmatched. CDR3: CASSFSGVYNEQFF. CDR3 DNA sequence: TGTGCCAGCAGTTTTAGCGGGGTGTACAATGAGCAGTTCTTC.

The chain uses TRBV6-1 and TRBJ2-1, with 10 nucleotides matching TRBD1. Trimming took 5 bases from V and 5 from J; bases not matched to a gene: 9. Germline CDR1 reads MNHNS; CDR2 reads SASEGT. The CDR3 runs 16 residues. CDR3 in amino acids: CASSLYRDRGDNEQFF. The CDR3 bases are TGTGCCAGCAGTCTGTACCGGGACAGGGGCGACAATGAGCAGTTCTTC.

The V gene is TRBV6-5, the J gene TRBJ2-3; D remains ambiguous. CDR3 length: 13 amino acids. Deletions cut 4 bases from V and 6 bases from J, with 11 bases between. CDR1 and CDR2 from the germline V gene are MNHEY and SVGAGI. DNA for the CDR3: TGTGCCAGCAGTTTCGCCTATGGCGATACGCAGTATTTT. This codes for CASSFAYGDTQYF.

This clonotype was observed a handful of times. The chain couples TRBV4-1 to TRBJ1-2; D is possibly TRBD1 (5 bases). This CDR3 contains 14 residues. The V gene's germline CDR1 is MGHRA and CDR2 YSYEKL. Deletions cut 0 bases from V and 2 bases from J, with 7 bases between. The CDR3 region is CASSQERQNYGYTF. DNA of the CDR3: TGCGCCAGCAGCCAAGAGAGACAGAACTATGGCTACACCTTC.

CDR3 protein: CASSRWGGYNEQFF. The CDR3 DNA reads as TGCGCCAGCAGCCGGTGGGGCGGATACAATGAGCAGTTCTTC. The gene calls are TRBV5-1 and TRBJ2-1; D may be TRBD1 (5 bases). Germline CDR1 SGHRS, CDR2 YFSETQ. V shed 4 bases and J shed 4 bases, with 12 bases lying between them. This CDR3 comprises 14 residues.

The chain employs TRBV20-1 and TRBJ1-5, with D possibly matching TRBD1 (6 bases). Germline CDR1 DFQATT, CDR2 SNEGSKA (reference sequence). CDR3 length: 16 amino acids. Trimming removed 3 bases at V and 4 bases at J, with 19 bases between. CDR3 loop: CSAREGGAGRNQPQHF. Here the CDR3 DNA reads TGCAGTGCTAGGGAGGGGGGCGCAGGTCGAAATCAGCCCCAGCATTTT.

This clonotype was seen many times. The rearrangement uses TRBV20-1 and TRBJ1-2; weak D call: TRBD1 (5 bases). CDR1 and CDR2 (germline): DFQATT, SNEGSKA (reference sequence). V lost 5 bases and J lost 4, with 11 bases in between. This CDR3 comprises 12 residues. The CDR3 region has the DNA TGCAGTGCTCCACGACAGAGCTATGGCTACACCTTC. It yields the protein CSAPRQSYGYTF.

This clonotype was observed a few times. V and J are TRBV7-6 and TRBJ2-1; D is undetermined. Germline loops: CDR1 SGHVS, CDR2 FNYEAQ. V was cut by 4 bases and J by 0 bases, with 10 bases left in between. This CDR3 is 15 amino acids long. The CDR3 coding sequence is TGTGCCAGCAGCTCATTAAATCCCTCCTACAATGAGCAGTTCTTC. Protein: CASSSLNPSYNEQFF.

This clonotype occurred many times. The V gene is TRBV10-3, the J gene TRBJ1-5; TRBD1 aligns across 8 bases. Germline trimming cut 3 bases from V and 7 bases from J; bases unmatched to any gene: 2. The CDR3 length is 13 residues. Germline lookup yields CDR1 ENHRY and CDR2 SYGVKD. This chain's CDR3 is CAISEQGEQPQHF. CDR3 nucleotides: TGTGCCATCAGTGAACAGGGGGAACAGCCCCAGCATTTT.